This is a list of T cell receptor beta chains from one sample in a study of CXCR3-negative and CXCR3-positive naive CD8 T cells. No DNA is given; TCRdb re-called the 5' RACE reads and lists each CDR3 protein once. This specimen shows several thousand distinct CDR3 sequences; the ten leading clones hold about 2%. The sequenced material came from naive CXCR3- CD8+ T cells from blood. The receptors derive from a human donor in good health. Some clones in this sample may be carry-over from other donors' samples. Each CDR3 is given with its conserved first and last residue. The order of the fields is V gene, J gene, clone size, CDR3 protein. Expanded clones are given a class, and other clones once, few, many or no size at all.

v_call: TRBV15; j_call: TRBJ2-7; clone_size: .; cdr3_aa: CATSGGTYEQYF
v_call: TRBV29-1; j_call: TRBJ2-5; clone_size: .; cdr3_aa: CSVDGGVNSQETQYF
v_call: TRBV13; j_call: TRBJ2-5; clone_size: .; cdr3_aa: CASSLGLRETQYF
v_call: TRBV29-1; j_call: TRBJ1-1; clone_size: .; cdr3_aa: CSVEAEGPEAFF
v_call: TRBV28; j_call: TRBJ1-1; clone_size: .; cdr3_aa: CASSMIYPNTEAFF
v_call: TRBV5-1; j_call: TRBJ2-1; clone_size: medium-sized; cdr3_aa: CASSLVGQGTHEQFF
v_call: TRBV19; j_call: TRBJ1-1; clone_size: .; cdr3_aa: CASSIGSPTEAFF
v_call: TRBV25-1; j_call: TRBJ2-7; clone_size: .; cdr3_aa: CASSESGRYEQYF
v_call: TRBV29-1; j_call: TRBJ1-5; clone_size: medium-sized; cdr3_aa: CSVEYLYSNQPQHF
v_call: TRBV20-1; j_call: TRBJ2-5; clone_size: medium-sized; cdr3_aa: CSAQRGRTYQETQYF
v_call: TRBV6-6; j_call: TRBJ2-5; clone_size: .; cdr3_aa: CATWDGNWFPEETQYF
v_call: TRBV12-3/TRBV12-4; j_call: TRBJ2-1; clone_size: medium-sized; cdr3_aa: CASSFGYNEQFF
v_call: TRBV29-1; j_call: TRBJ2-7; clone_size: .; cdr3_aa: CSVDSGVSSYEQYF
v_call: TRBV5-1; j_call: TRBJ2-1; clone_size: medium-sized; cdr3_aa: CASSSGTGALYNEQFF
v_call: TRBV12-3/TRBV12-4; j_call: TRBJ1-2; clone_size: medium-sized; cdr3_aa: CASSLGQIYGYTF
v_call: TRBV12-3/TRBV12-4; j_call: TRBJ1-4; clone_size: medium-sized; cdr3_aa: CASSSTATNEKLFF
v_call: TRBV15; j_call: TRBJ1-5; clone_size: .; cdr3_aa: CATSRVQGYNQPQHF
v_call: TRBV12-3/TRBV12-4; j_call: TRBJ1-2; clone_size: medium-sized; cdr3_aa: CASSLHYGQDGYTF
v_call: TRBV6-5; j_call: TRBJ2-3; clone_size: medium-sized; cdr3_aa: CASSPDLQRELHTDTQYF
v_call: TRBV5-1; j_call: TRBJ2-7; clone_size: .; cdr3_aa: CASSLGTGPYEQYF
v_call: TRBV13; j_call: TRBJ2-5; clone_size: medium-sized; cdr3_aa: CASSSGTGQETQYF
v_call: TRBV12-3/TRBV12-4; j_call: TRBJ2-5; clone_size: medium-sized; cdr3_aa: CASSLGETQYF
v_call: TRBV6-5; j_call: TRBJ2-1; clone_size: medium-sized; cdr3_aa: CASSYARDRVHGEQFF
v_call: TRBV7-2; j_call: TRBJ2-1; clone_size: medium-sized; cdr3_aa: CASSSFWAAAFHNEQFF
v_call: TRBV5-1; j_call: TRBJ2-1; clone_size: .; cdr3_aa: CASSPSRGHNEQFF
v_call: TRBV29-1; j_call: TRBJ1-2; clone_size: .; cdr3_aa: CSVEDLSGLGGYTF
v_call: TRBV4-1; j_call: TRBJ2-7; clone_size: .; cdr3_aa: CASSLIGSGGYEQYF
v_call: TRBV27; j_call: TRBJ2-5; clone_size: .; cdr3_aa: CASSSDSGSETQYF
v_call: TRBV28; j_call: TRBJ1-1; clone_size: .; cdr3_aa: CASSATGRRAFF
v_call: TRBV29-1; j_call: TRBJ2-3; clone_size: medium-sized; cdr3_aa: CSVEYGTRTDTQYF
v_call: TRBV29-1; j_call: TRBJ2-7; clone_size: .; cdr3_aa: CSVEDQGDEQYF
v_call: TRBV12-3/TRBV12-4; j_call: TRBJ2-2; clone_size: .; cdr3_aa: CASSPLPAIPTGELFF
v_call: TRBV20-1; j_call: TRBJ2-5; clone_size: .; cdr3_aa: CSARDKTGAVMSQETQYF
v_call: TRBV29-1; j_call: TRBJ2-2; clone_size: .; cdr3_aa: CSVEVSQGGTGELFF
v_call: TRBV19; j_call: TRBJ1-2; clone_size: .; cdr3_aa: CASSIAAGTGIYGYTF
v_call: TRBV4-1; j_call: TRBJ2-3; clone_size: .; cdr3_aa: CASSQGQEADTQYF
v_call: TRBV7-9; j_call: TRBJ2-6; clone_size: medium-sized; cdr3_aa: CASSSSGGRVPGANVLTF
v_call: TRBV29-1; j_call: TRBJ2-7; clone_size: .; cdr3_aa: CSVGPQQGLGYEQYF
v_call: TRBV6-1; j_call: TRBJ2-1; clone_size: .; cdr3_aa: CASRTTYNEQFF
v_call: TRBV27; j_call: TRBJ2-2; clone_size: medium-sized; cdr3_aa: CASSFGGLGTGELFF
v_call: TRBV29-1; j_call: TRBJ2-5; clone_size: medium-sized; cdr3_aa: CSVLRGSETQYF
v_call: TRBV28; j_call: TRBJ1-4; clone_size: .; cdr3_aa: CASSLAGGDGKLFF
v_call: TRBV20-1; j_call: TRBJ1-1; clone_size: .; cdr3_aa: CSASEAPYGRTEAFF
v_call: TRBV5-1; j_call: TRBJ2-7; clone_size: .; cdr3_aa: CASSLEGRNEQYF
v_call: TRBV6-5; j_call: TRBJ2-2; clone_size: .; cdr3_aa: CASSYSIVGANTGELFF
v_call: TRBV2; j_call: TRBJ2-3; clone_size: medium-sized; cdr3_aa: CASGWKDRITSTDTQYF
v_call: TRBV3-1; j_call: TRBJ2-3; clone_size: .; cdr3_aa: CASSQVGLAGSTDTQYF
v_call: TRBV7-9; j_call: TRBJ2-7; clone_size: medium-sized; cdr3_aa: CASARGDGDYEQYF
v_call: TRBV5-1; j_call: TRBJ1-1; clone_size: .; cdr3_aa: CASSLSLRDTEAFF
v_call: TRBV7-4; j_call: TRBJ2-1; clone_size: medium-sized; cdr3_aa: CASSLMGKAGYNEQFF
v_call: TRBV29-1; j_call: TRBJ2-7; clone_size: .; cdr3_aa: CSVEGTSDRGLREQYF
v_call: TRBV12-3/TRBV12-4; j_call: TRBJ2-1; clone_size: .; cdr3_aa: CASHSGGKNNEQFF
v_call: TRBV5-1; j_call: TRBJ2-1; clone_size: .; cdr3_aa: CASSRDGGIRLNEQFF